A single sample gave rise to the 16 T cell receptor beta chains below, sequenced in a study. Treg sorting used a CD4+CD25+CD127-/low gate. TCRdb re-called the 5' RACE reads with MiXCR, one entry per CDR3 protein. Of 55,000 or so distinct CDR3 sequences in the sample, around 20% were seen once. The specimen sequenced was tumor-infiltrating Tregs sorted from the breast tumor. The receptors come from a female donor with breast cancer.

This clonotype was detected only a few times. V usage is TRBV11-2 and J usage is TRBJ2-5, with D unclear. Germline V lookup: CDR1 SGHAT, CDR2 FQNNGV. The CDR3 contains 15 residues. Trimming removed 3 bases from V and 5 bases from J, with 16 bases in between. The CDR3 is CASSLALNSRETQYF. The CDR3, as DNA: TGTGCCAGCAGCTTGGCGTTAAACTCTCGGGAGACCCAGTACTTC.

This clonotype has more than one count but fewer than ten. V and J are TRBV12-3 or TRBV12-4 and TRBJ2-5; 9 bases match TRBD1. CDR3 length equals 15 residues. The trim removed 6 bases at V and 4 bases at J, leaving 9 bases unmatched. Here the CDR3 DNA reads TGTGCCAGCAGCCCATCTGCGGGACAGGGAGAGACCCAGTACTTC. The encoded protein is CASSPSAGQGETQYF.

This clonotype was counted between two and nine times. The chain links TRBV6-6 to TRBJ2-7, with 7 bases fitting TRBD2. Germline V gene data show CDR1 as MNHNY and CDR2 as SVGAGI (reference sequence). There are 13 residues in the CDR3. J gave up 5 bases and V 4 bases, and 5 bases lay outside the gene matches. The CDR3 DNA follows: TGTGCCAGCAGTTCCCAGACTAGCCACGAGCAGTACTTC. The encoded protein is CASSSQTSHEQYF.

V is TRBV4-1 and J is TRBJ2-5; TRBD1 matches at 8 bases. Germline lookup yields CDR1 MGHRA and CDR2 YSYEKL. V gave up 4 bases and J gave up 2 bases; unmatched junction bases: 3. This CDR3 spans 14 amino acids. CDR3: CASSRQGTQETQYF. Here the CDR3 DNA reads TGCGCCAGCAGCCGACAGGGGACGCAAGAGACCCAGTACTTC.

The table lists this clonotype with a few counts. The CDR3 is CASYRVNTEAFF. CDR3 bases: TGTGCCAGCTACAGGGTAAACACTGAAGCTTTCTTT. This chain uses TRBV6-6 with TRBJ1-1; possible D gene TRBD1, 6 bases. The ends were cut back, 8 bases at V and 2 bases at J, with 9 bases in the middle. Germline lookup yields CDR1 MNHNY and CDR2 SVGAGI (reference sequence). The CDR3 has 12 residues.

V and J are TRBV30 and TRBJ2-5, with 7 bases that match TRBD2. Looked up from germline, CDR1 is GTSNPN and CDR2 is SVGIG (reference sequence). This CDR3 spans 15 amino acids. After removal of 7 bases from V and 3 bases from J, the junction contained 14 bases not matched to a gene. CDR3 nucleotide sequence: TGTGCCTTGAGCTTTGGTCTAGCGGAAAAAGAGACCCAGTACTTC. It is translated as CALSFGLAEKETQYF.

This clonotype was detected only a few times. This is likely a read error, given that the CDR3 carries no conserved phenylalanine or tryptophan at its end. J is TRBJ2-1 and V is TRBV15, with D perhaps matching TRBD2 (5 bases). The CDR3 has 17 amino acids. CDR1 LNHNV and CDR2 YYDKDF come from the germline V gene (reference sequence). V lost 0 bases, J lost 0 bases, and 12 bases lay in between. The CDR3, as DNA: TGTGCCACCAGCAGAGAGGTGGCGGGCGGCTCCTACAATGAGCAGTTCCTC. Its protein product is CATSREVAGGSYNEQFL.

The gene calls are TRBV6-2 or TRBV6-3 and TRBJ2-3; D might be TRBD2 (6 bases). The CDR3 loop spans 17 amino acids. V lost 2 bases and J 0 bases, leaving 15 bases between the germline ends. Germline loops: CDR1 MNHEY, CDR2 SVGEGT. CDR3 sequence: CASSYRGSGLSTDTQYF. Here the CDR3 DNA reads TGTGCCAGCAGTTACCGGGGTAGCGGACTAAGCACAGATACGCAGTATTTT.

In this sample, this clonotype turned up once. The chain carries TRBV15 and TRBJ1-1, with D perhaps TRBD1 (6 bases). CDR1 is LNHNV and CDR2 is YYDKDF in the germline V gene (reference sequence). V was pared by 0 bases and J by 8 bases, with 10 bases between. This CDR3 has 13 residues. The CDR3 spells CATSRDRGQEAFF. The CDR3 DNA reads TGTGCCACCAGCAGAGATCGGGGACAAGAAGCTTTCTTT.

About this clonotype itself: Since the CDR3 does not end with the conserved phenylalanine or tryptophan, this likely comes from a read error. The chain uses TRBV6-6 and TRBJ2-2; no reliable D call. CDR1 MNHNY and CDR2 SVGAGI come from the germline V gene (reference sequence). Between the trimmed V and J ends, which lost 2 bases and 7 bases, there was a span of 8 bases. This CDR3 spans 13 amino acids. The CDR3 bases are TGTGCCAGCAGTTACAGGGAAGGCGGGGAGCTGTTTTCT. This gives the protein CASSYREGGELFS.

The chain has TRBV24-1 and TRBJ2-2; the match to TRBD1 covers 8 bases. The CDR3 has 16 amino acids. V dropped 2 bases and J dropped 1; count of bases not matched to a gene: 2. The germline CDR1 and CDR2 sequences are KGHDR and SFDVKD. As DNA, the CDR3 is TGTGCCACCAGTGATTCCGGGACAGGGAACACCGGGGAGCTGTTTTTT. Protein sequence: CATSDSGTGNTGELFF.

By frequency in the sample, this clonotype is medium-sized (0.01 to 0.1%). This chain uses TRBV9 with TRBJ2-1, with TRBD2 identical over 7 bases. CDR3 length: 14 residues. Germline-derived CDR1 and CDR2 are SGDLS and YYNGEE. Trimming took 0 bases from V and 6 from J; bases not matched to a gene: 3. The CDR3 protein is CASSVATGGNEQFF. CDR3 in DNA: TGTGCCAGCAGCGTAGCTACGGGGGGCAATGAGCAGTTCTTC.

This clonotype turned up a few times. The gene calls are TRBV29-1 and TRBJ2-3; the D gene is possibly TRBD1 (5 bases). The CDR3 runs to 16 residues. Germline assignment: CDR1 SQVTM and CDR2 ANQGSEA. Trimming cost V 0 bases and J 4 bases, with 17 bases left between them. The CDR3 coding sequence is TGCAGCGTTGAAGATCCCCCGGACCAGGGCGCAGATACGCAGTATTTT. Protein: CSVEDPPDQGADTQYF.

At least ten counts were recorded for this clonotype. The chain has TRBV7-2 and TRBJ1-5, with a weak D call TRBD1 (5 bases). The CDR3 loop spans 15 amino acids. The V end was cut by 2 bases, the J end by 4 bases, with 12 bases between. Germline assignment: CDR1 SGHTA and CDR2 FQGNSA. CDR3 loop: CASSLSTGENQPQHF. In DNA, the CDR3 is TGTGCCAGCAGCTTATCAACGGGGGAGAATCAGCCCCAGCATTTT.

This clonotype was seen a handful of times. This chain connects TRBV7-9 to TRBJ2-6; 10 bases agree with TRBD2. The CDR3 is made up of 20 amino acids. V dropped 5 bases and J dropped 0; count of bases not matched to a gene: 13. Germline V gene lookup returns CDR1 SEHNR and CDR2 FQNEAQ (reference sequence). CDR3 DNA: TGTGCCAGCAGCCCACGAGCTCTAGCGGGGGCCATCTCTGGGGCCAACGTCCTGACTTTC. Residues: CASSPRALAGAISGANVLTF.

This clonotype was detected ten times or more. V gene TRBV2 combines with J gene TRBJ1-5; D call uncertain. Between the trimmed V and J ends, which lost 6 bases and 0 bases, there was a span of 15 bases. CDR1 is SNHLY and CDR2 is FYNNEI in the germline V gene. The CDR3 extends over 16 amino acids. DNA of the CDR3: TGTGCCAGCAGCACAAGACTCGTACTTAGCAATCAGCCCCAGCATTTT. Translated, it gives CASSTRLVLSNQPQHF.